This TCR beta chain was captured by sequencing in a study of blood T cell repertoires in COVID-19. About the study: Samples representing acute and convalescent COVID-19 were sourced from the United States, Italy and Spain.

How the authors handled the data: Amplification from reference gene primers served as the basis for estimated nucleated cell counts. Clones were sequenced by immunoSEQ multiplex PCR, and TCRdb holds only the in-frame ones, with some missing. The V and J calls and clone size are taken from that table; D and trimming were inferred from the DNA. The data show about 220,000 clones, roughly 85% seen once. The sequencing input was peripheral blood. The sequence was obtained from a woman aged 70-85 years with COVID-19, enrolled during active disease.

In DNA, the CDR3 is TGTGCCAGCACCGACAGGTTCCGATACAATGAGCAGTTCTTC. As protein: CASTDRFRYNEQFF. This chain uses TRBV13 with TRBJ2-1; possibly TRBD1 for D (6 bases). Germline loops: CDR1 PRHDT, CDR2 FYEKMQ (reference sequence). This CDR3 comprises 14 residues. V dropped 7 bases and J dropped 4 bases, with 14 bases sitting between them.